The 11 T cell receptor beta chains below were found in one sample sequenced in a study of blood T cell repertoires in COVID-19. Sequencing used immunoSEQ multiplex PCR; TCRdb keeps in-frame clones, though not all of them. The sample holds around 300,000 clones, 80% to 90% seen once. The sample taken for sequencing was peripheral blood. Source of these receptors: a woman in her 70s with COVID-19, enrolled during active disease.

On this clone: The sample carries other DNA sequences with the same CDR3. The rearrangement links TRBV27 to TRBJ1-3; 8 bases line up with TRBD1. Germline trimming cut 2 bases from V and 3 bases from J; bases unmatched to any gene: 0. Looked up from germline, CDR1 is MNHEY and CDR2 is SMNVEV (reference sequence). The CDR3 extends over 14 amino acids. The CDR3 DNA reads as TGTGCCAGCAGTTTAACAGGGGGTGGAAACACCATATATTTT. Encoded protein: CASSLTGGGNTIYF.

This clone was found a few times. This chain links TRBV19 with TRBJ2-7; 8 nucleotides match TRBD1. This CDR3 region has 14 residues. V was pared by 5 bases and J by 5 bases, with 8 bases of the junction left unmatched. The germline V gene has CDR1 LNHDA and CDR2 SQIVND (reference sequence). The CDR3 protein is CASSLQGEVNEQYF. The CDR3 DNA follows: TGTGCCAGTAGTCTACAGGGGGAGGTCAACGAGCAGTACTTC.

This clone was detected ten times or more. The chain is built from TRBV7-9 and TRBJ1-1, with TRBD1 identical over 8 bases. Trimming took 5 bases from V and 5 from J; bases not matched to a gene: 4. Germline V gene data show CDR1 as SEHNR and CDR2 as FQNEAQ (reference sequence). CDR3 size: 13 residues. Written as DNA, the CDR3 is TGTGCCAGCAGCCCCACAGGGGGTACTGAAGCTTTCTTT. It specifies CASSPTGGTEAFF.

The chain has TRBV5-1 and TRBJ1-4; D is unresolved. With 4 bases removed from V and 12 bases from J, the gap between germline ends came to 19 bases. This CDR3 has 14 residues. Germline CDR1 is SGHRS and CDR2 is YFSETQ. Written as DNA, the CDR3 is TGCGCCAGCAGCCCCCGGGATAAAGGGCAGGAACTGTTTTTT. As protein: CASSPRDKGQELFF.

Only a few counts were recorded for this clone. In DNA form, the CDR3 reads TGTGCCAGCAGTCTGGACAGGGAGGATCAGCCCCAGCATTTT. It specifies CASSLDREDQPQHF. V usage is TRBV28 and J usage is TRBJ1-5; 8 bases fit TRBD1. Unmatched junction bases numbered 5, after V lost 5 bases and J lost 5 bases. CDR3 length: 14 amino acids. Germline V gene data show CDR1 as MDHEN and CDR2 as SYDVKM. Combining the CDR3 with reference TRBV28 and TRBJ1-5 gives the whole variable domain DVKVTQSSRYLVKRTGEKVFLECVQDMDHENMFWYRQDPGLGLRLIYFSYDVKMKEKGDIPEGYSVSREKKERFSLILESASTNQTSMYLCASSLDREDQPQHFGDGTRLSIL.

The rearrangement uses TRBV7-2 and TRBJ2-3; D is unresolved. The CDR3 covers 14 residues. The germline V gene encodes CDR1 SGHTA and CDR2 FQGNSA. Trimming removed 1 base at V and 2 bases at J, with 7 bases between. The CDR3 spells CASSLVPNTDTQYF. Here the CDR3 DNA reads TGTGCCAGCAGCTTAGTTCCCAACACAGATACGCAGTATTTT.

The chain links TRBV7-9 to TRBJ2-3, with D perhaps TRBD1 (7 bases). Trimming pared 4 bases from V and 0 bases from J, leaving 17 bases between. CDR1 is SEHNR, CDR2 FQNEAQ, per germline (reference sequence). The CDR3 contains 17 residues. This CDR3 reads CASSSPASGGSTDTQYF. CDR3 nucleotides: TGTGCCAGCAGCTCACCGGCCTCAGGGGGGAGCACAGATACGCAGTATTTT.

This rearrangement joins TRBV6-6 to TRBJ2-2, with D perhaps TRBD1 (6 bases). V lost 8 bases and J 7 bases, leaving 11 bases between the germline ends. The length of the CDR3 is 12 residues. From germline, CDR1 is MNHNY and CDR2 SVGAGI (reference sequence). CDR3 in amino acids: CASSSGVGELFF. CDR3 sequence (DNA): TGTGCCAGCTCATCAGGGGTCGGGGAGCTGTTTTTT.

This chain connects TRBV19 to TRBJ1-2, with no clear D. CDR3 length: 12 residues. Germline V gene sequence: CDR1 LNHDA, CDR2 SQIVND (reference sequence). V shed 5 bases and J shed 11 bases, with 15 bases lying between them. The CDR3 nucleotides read TGTGCCAGTAGTCCCCACGGACTGCGATACACCTTC. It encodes CASSPHGLRYTF.

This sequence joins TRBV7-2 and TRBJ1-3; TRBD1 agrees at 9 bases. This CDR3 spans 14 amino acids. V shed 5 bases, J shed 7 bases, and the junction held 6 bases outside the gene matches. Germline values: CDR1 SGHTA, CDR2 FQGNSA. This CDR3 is CASSPGQGRNTIYF. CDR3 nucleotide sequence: TGTGCCAGCAGCCCGGGACAGGGCCGGAACACCATATATTTT.

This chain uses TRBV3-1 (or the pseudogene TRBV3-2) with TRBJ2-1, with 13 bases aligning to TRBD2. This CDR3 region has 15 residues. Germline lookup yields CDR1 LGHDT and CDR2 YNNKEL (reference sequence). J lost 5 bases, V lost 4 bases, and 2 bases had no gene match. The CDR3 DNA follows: TGTGCCAGCAGCCCCACTAGCGGGGGGGACAATGAGCAGTTCTTC. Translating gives CASSPTSGGDNEQFF.